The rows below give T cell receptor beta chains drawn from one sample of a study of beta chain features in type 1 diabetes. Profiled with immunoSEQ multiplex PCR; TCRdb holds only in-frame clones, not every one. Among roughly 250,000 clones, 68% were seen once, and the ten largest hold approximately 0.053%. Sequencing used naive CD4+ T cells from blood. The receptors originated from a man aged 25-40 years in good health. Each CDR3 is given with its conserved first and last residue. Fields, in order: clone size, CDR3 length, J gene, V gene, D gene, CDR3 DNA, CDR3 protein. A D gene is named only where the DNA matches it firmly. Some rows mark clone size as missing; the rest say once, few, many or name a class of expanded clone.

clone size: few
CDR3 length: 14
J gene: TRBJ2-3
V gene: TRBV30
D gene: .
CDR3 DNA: TGTGCCTGGAGTAGGAGTGCGGGATCAGATACGCAGTATTTT
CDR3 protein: CAWSRSAGSDTQYF

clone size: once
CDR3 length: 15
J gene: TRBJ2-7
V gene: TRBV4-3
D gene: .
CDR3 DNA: TGCGCCAGCAGCCACACCTGGACAGCATCCTACGAGCAGTACTTC
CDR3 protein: CASSHTWTASYEQYF

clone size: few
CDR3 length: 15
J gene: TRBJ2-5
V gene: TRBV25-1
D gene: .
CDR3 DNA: TGTGCCAGCAGTGATACTAGTACTGGTCTGGGGGACCAGTACTTC
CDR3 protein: CASSDTSTGLGDQYF

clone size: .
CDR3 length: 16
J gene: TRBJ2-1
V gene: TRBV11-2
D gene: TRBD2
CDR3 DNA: TGTGCCAGCAGCCTCTACAAGGGAGGGTCTGTGAATGAGCAGTTCTTC
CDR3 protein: CASSLYKGGSVNEQFF

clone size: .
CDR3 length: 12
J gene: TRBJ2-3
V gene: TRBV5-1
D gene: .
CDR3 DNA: TGCGCCAGCAGCTCAACGGCAGATACGCAGTATTTT
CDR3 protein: CASSSTADTQYF

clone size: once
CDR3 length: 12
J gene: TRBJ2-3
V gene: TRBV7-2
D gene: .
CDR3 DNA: TGTGCCAGCAGCTTAGCGTCAGATACGCAGTATTTT
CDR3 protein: CASSLASDTQYF

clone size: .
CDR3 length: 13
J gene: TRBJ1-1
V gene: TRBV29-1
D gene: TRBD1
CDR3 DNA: TGCAGCTACCGGACAGGCATGAACACTGAAGCTTTCTTT
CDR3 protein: CSYRTGMNTEAFF

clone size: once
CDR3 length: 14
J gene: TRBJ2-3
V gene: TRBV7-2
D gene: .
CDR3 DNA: TGTGCCAGCAGCCTTCTGTCTAGCACAGATACGCAGTATTTT
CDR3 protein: CASSLLSSTDTQYF

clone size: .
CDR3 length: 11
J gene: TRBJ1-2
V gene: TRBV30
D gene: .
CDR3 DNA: TGTGCCTGGAGATCGGTCTATGGCTACACCTTC
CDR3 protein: CAWRSVYGYTF

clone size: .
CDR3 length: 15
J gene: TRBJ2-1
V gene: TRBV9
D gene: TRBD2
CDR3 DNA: TGTGCCAGCAGCGTAGTAGCGGGAATATGGAATGAGCAGTTCTTC
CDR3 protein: CASSVVAGIWNEQFF

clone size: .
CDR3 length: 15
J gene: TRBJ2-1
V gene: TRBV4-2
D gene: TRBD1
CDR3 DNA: TGTGCCAGCAGCCCCGAGGGACAGGCTTACAATGAGCAGTTCTTC
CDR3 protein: CASSPEGQAYNEQFF

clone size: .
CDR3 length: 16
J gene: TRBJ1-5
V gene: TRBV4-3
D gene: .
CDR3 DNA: TGCGCCAGCAGCCCAGGGGTCGGATGGAGCAATCAGCCCCAGCATTTT
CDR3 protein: CASSPGVGWSNQPQHF

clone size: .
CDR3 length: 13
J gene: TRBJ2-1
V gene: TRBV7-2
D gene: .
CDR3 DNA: TGTGCCAGCAGCTTGACGGAAACGGGTGAGCAGTTCTTC
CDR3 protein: CASSLTETGEQFF

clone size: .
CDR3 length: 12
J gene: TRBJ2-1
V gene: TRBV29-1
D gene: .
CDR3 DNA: TGCAGCGTTGTCCTTCAGCCCAATGAGCAGTTCTTC
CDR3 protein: CSVVLQPNEQFF

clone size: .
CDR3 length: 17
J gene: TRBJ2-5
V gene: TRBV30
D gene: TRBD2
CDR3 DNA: TGTGCCTGGAGGTCCGGAGGCGTAGCGGGGCCGAGAGAGACCCAGTACTTC
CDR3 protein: CAWRSGGVAGPRETQYF

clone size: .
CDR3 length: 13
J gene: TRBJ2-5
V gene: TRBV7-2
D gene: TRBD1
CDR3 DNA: TGTGCCAGCAGGGGACAGGGGGCTGAGACCCAGTACTTC
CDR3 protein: CASRGQGAETQYF

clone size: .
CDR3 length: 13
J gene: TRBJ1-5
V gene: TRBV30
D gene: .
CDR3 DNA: TGTGCCTGGAGTAACAGCCTCAATCAGCCCCAGCATTTT
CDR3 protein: CAWSNSLNQPQHF

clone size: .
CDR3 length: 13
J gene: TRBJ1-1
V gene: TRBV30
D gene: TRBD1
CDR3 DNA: TGTGCCTGGAACCCCGACAGGGACACTGAAGCTTTCTTT
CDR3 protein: CAWNPDRDTEAFF

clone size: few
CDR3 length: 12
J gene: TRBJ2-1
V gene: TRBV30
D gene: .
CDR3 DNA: TGTGCCTGGAGTCGCTACTACAATGAGCAGTTCTTC
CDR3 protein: CAWSRYYNEQFF

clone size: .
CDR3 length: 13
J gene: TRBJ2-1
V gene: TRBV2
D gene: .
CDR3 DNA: TGTGCCGGAGGGAGACTGTTAGCCAATGAGCAGTTCTTC
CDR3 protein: CAGGRLLANEQFF